This T cell receptor (beta chain) was sequenced for a study of blood T cell repertoires in COVID-19. Method: immunoSEQ multiplex PCR; TCRdb's copy keeps in-frame clones and lacks some. The profile shows 190,000 or so clones, more than 80% of them singletons. The CDR3 covers 10 residues. V lost 7 bases, J lost 10 bases, and 10 bases lay in between. The germline CDR1 and CDR2 sequences are MDHEN and SYDVKM. The chain employs TRBV28 and TRBJ1-1; D possibly corresponds to TRBD1 (5 bases). Sequencing input: PBMCs or T cells enriched from blood (not recorded which). The TCR sequence derives from a woman aged 18-29 years who had recovered from COVID-19. In DNA, the CDR3 is TGTGCCAGCACTCAGGGCGCAGCTTTCTTT. Protein: CASTQGAAFF.